These 30 T cell receptor beta chains were all obtained from the same sample, sequenced in a study of T cell responses to AZD1222 COVID-19 vaccine. This table comes from immunoSEQ multiplex PCR, and its TCRdb copy is limited to in-frame clones, with some not included. The table has under 200,000 clones, about 90% seen once. The material was peripheral blood, obtained on day 0 of AZD1222 vaccination. These receptors were taken from an adult in good health.

The chain has TRBV12-3 or TRBV12-4 and TRBJ1-3; D remains unclear. V lost 10 bases and J lost 0, with 10 bases in between. The CDR3 extends over 13 amino acids. The CDR3 DNA follows: TGTGCCACTCAGGAAAGCTCTGGAAACACCATATATTTT. This gives the protein CATQESSGNTIYF.

This chain connects TRBV25-1 to TRBJ2-7; D may be TRBD1 (6 bases). Trimming pared 1 base from V and 3 bases from J, leaving 22 bases between. Germline CDR1 is MGHDK and CDR2 is SYGVNS. CDR3 length: 18 residues. Here the CDR3 reads CASSEFGGVTGTYYEQYF. The CDR3 nucleotides are TGTGCCAGCAGTGAATTCGGTGGGGTAACAGGGACGTACTACGAGCAGTACTTC.

The chain uses TRBV6-4 and TRBJ2-7; perhaps TRBD1 as D (6 bases). Trimming took off 5 bases at V and 2 bases at J, with 25 bases between the two ends. CDR1 and CDR2 from the germline V gene are MRHNA and SNTAGT. The CDR3 is 18 residues long. The CDR3 region has the DNA TGTGCCAGCAGTCGTACCAACCCGACAGGCCATTCCACCTACGAGCAGTACTTC. It codes for CASSRTNPTGHSTYEQYF.

The chain joins TRBV19 to TRBJ1-5; 7 positions match TRBD1. CDR3 length equals 13 residues. V shed 8 bases, J shed 2 bases, and the junction held 3 bases outside the gene matches. Germline V lookup: CDR1 LNHDA, CDR2 SQIVND (reference sequence). This CDR3 reads CASEGTGNQPQHF. CDR3 nucleotides: TGTGCCAGTGAGGGGACAGGCAATCAGCCCCAGCATTTT.

On this clone itself: This sample also contains other DNA sequences that code for the same CDR3. The chain links TRBV6-5 to TRBJ2-2, with a possible D match to TRBD1 (7 bases). CDR1 MNHEY and CDR2 SVGAGI come from the germline V gene. The CDR3 contains 12 residues. Trimming stripped 8 bases from V and 8 bases from J, with 12 bases between. CDR3 bases: TGTGCCAGCTCCAGGGGGGTAGGGGAGCTGTTTTTT. This translates into CASSRGVGELFF.

This chain links TRBV14 with TRBJ2-7, with a weak D call TRBD2 (5 bases). The germline gives CDR1 SGHDN, CDR2 FVKESK. The V end was cut by 0 bases, the J end by 2 bases, with 8 bases between. The CDR3 is made up of 14 amino acids. This CDR3 is CASSQDWRAYEQYF. The CDR3 coding sequence is TGTGCCAGCAGCCAAGATTGGCGGGCCTACGAGCAGTACTTC.

Here the CDR3 DNA reads TGTGCCAGCAGGCCCGCAACAGGGAAGCGGACTGAAGCTTTCTTT. Translation: CASRPATGKRTEAFF. V gene TRBV2 combines with J gene TRBJ1-1, with D perhaps matching TRBD1 (6 bases). The CDR3 spans 15 residues. The germline V gene encodes CDR1 SNHLY and CDR2 FYNNEI. The V and J ends lost 6 bases and 5 bases respectively, with 19 bases between them.

CDR3 coding DNA: TGTGCCAGCAGTGGAGGGCGGGGGGTTTACGAGCAGTACTTC. Its protein is CASSGGRGVYEQYF. This rearrangement joins TRBV2 to TRBJ2-7; 8 positions match TRBD2. The junction had 6 bases not matched to a gene; V was cut back by 4 bases and J by 4 bases. The CDR3 sequence is 14 residues long. Germline V gene lookup returns CDR1 SNHLY and CDR2 FYNNEI. The full variable domain, completed using reference TRBV2 and TRBJ2-7, is EPEVTQTPSHQVTQMGQEVILRCVPISNHLYFYWYRQILGQKVEFLVSFYNNEISEKSEIFDDQFSVERPDGSNFTLKIRSTKLEDSAMYFCASSGGRGVYEQYFGPGTRLTVT.

The chain uses TRBV7-9 and TRBJ2-1, with a tentative D call TRBD2 (6 bases). Trimming stripped 6 bases from V and 15 bases from J, with 15 bases between. The germline V gene encodes CDR1 SEHNR and CDR2 FQNEAQ (reference sequence). The CDR3 length is 11 residues. CDR3 in DNA: TGTGCCAGCAGGCGGGAAACCATGGCGTTCTTC. This encodes CASRRETMAFF.

The J gene is TRBJ2-7, the V gene TRBV11-2; perhaps TRBD2 as D (7 bases). V lost 4 bases and J lost 1, with 14 bases in between. The CDR3 spans 15 residues. Germline CDR1 is SGHAT and CDR2 is FQNNGV. CDR3 DNA sequence: TGTGCCAGCAGCTCACCAGGGGAGGGTTCCTACGAGCAGTACTTC. Translated: CASSSPGEGSYEQYF.

In regard to this clone: Additional DNA sequences in this sample encode the identical CDR3. The rearrangement uses TRBV11-2 and TRBJ2-7, with 7 bases matching TRBD2. The germline V gene has CDR1 SGHAT and CDR2 FQNNGV. The J segment lost 1 base and the V segment lost 1 base, leaving 4 bases of the junction unmatched. The CDR3 runs 15 residues. In DNA form, the CDR3 reads TGTGCCAGCAGCTTAGTTCGGGGAGGGTCCTACGAGCAGTACTTC. Its translation is CASSLVRGGSYEQYF. Full variable domain (rest looked up from reference TRBV11-2 and TRBJ2-7): EAGVAQSPRYKIIEKRQSVAFWCNPISGHATLYWYQQILGQGPKLLIQFQNNGVVDDSQLPKDRFSAERLKGVDSTLKIQPAKLEDSAVYLCASSLVRGGSYEQYFGPGTRLTVT.

V gene TRBV30 combines with J gene TRBJ1-6, with 9 bases that match TRBD1. After removal of 5 bases from V and 8 bases from J, the junction contained 10 bases not matched to a gene. The CDR3 is 15 residues long. The germline V gene encodes CDR1 GTSNPN and CDR2 SVGIG (reference sequence). CDR3 protein: CAWGVGGQGYSPLHF. The CDR3, as DNA: TGTGCCTGGGGAGTAGGGGGACAGGGTTATTCACCCCTCCACTTT.

This chain links TRBV19 with TRBJ2-5; 8 bases fit TRBD2. Germline assignment: CDR1 LNHDA and CDR2 SQIVND (reference sequence). J lost 1 base, V lost 5 bases, and 3 bases had no gene match. The CDR3 has 14 residues. CDR3 protein: CASSALAAQETQYF. CDR3 in DNA: TGTGCCAGTAGTGCACTAGCGGCCCAAGAGACCCAGTACTTC.

Concerning this clone: One end of the junction is discordant with germline, which a read error may explain. The rearrangement uses TRBV14 and TRBJ2-7; tentatively, D is TRBD1 or TRBD2 (5 bases each). CDR3 length: 15 amino acids. Germline-derived CDR1 and CDR2 are SGHDN and FVKESK. Here the CDR3 DNA reads TGTGCCAGCAGCCCTCGACTAAACTCTGCTAGGGACCTATCCTTC. Protein sequence: CASSPRLNSARDLSF.

CDR3 bases: TGTGCCAGCAGGGGTTGGGGGACTAATGAAAAACTGTTTTTT. Translated: CASRGWGTNEKLFF. The rearrangement links TRBV28 to TRBJ1-4; the D gene is possibly TRBD1 (5 bases). V lost 6 bases, J lost 2 bases, and 10 bases lay in between. Germline V gene data show CDR1 as MDHEN and CDR2 as SYDVKM. This CDR3 has 14 amino acids.

As to this clone: Other DNA sequences in the sample encode the same CDR3. The chain carries TRBV28 and TRBJ1-5, with D unclear. This CDR3 has 13 amino acids. From germline, CDR1 is MDHEN and CDR2 SYDVKM. With 3 bases removed from V and 4 bases from J, the gap between germline ends came to 7 bases. The CDR3 coding sequence is TGTGCCAGCAGTTTCGGAGAAAATCAGCCCCAGCATTTT. This translates into CASSFGENQPQHF.

The chain has TRBV7-8 and TRBJ1-6, with D unresolved. Germline-derived CDR1 and CDR2 are SGHVS and FQNEAQ. Trimming took off 1 base at V and 6 bases at J, with 16 bases between the two ends. The CDR3 extends over 17 amino acids. CDR3 loop: CASSLVSSGRANSPLHF. The CDR3 coding sequence is TGTGCCAGCAGCTTAGTTTCTTCTGGTCGGGCTAATTCACCCCTCCACTTT.

The V gene is TRBV7-3, the J gene TRBJ2-3, with D perhaps matching TRBD1 (5 bases). The CDR3 has 13 amino acids. Germline values: CDR1 SGHTA, CDR2 FQGTGA. With 5 bases removed from V and 1 base from J, the gap between germline ends came to 7 bases. The CDR3 here is CASSDRGTDTQYF. The CDR3 nucleotides are TGTGCCAGCAGCGACAGAGGCACAGATACGCAGTATTTT.

The chain links TRBV6-6 to TRBJ1-1; D remains unclear. CDR1 MNHNY and CDR2 SVGAGI come from the germline V gene (reference sequence). Trimming took off 5 bases at V and 7 bases at J, with 14 bases between the two ends. CDR3 length equals 13 residues. For the CDR3, the DNA is TGTGCCAGCAGTATTCCGGGCGGCGGTGAAGCTTTCTTT. It specifies CASSIPGGGEAFF.

V and J are TRBV7-2 and TRBJ1-4; a possible D gene is TRBD1 (5 bases). Trimming cost V 0 bases and J 8 bases, with 10 bases left between them. The germline V gene has CDR1 SGHTA and CDR2 FQGNSA. The CDR3 extends over 14 amino acids. CDR3 coding DNA: TGTGCCAGCAGCTTAGCGCTCGGGGCCGAAAAACTGTTTTTT. This translates into CASSLALGAEKLFF.

The chain joins TRBV9 to TRBJ1-1; no definite D call. This CDR3 has 13 residues. Germline V gene lookup returns CDR1 SGDLS and CDR2 YYNGEE. Between the trimmed V and J ends, which lost 0 bases and 1 base, there was a span of 4 bases. CDR3 region: CASSVDENTEAFF. DNA for the CDR3: TGTGCCAGCAGCGTAGATGAGAACACTGAAGCTTTCTTT.

This clone turned up a few times. J is TRBJ1-1 and V is TRBV29-1; tentatively, D is TRBD1 (6 bases). The V gene lost 4 bases and the J gene lost 4 bases, with 22 bases spanning the gap. Germline V gives CDR1 SQVTM, CDR2 ANQGSEA. The CDR3 contains 16 residues. For the CDR3, the DNA is TGCAGCGTTGTTGTCAGGGGACGGGGTGGGGGCACTGAAGCTTTCTTT. Translating it yields CSVVVRGRGGGTEAFF.

The chain has TRBV19 and TRBJ1-6; no firm D call. V lost 7 bases and J 7 bases, leaving 14 bases between the germline ends. Germline V gene data show CDR1 as LNHDA and CDR2 as SQIVND (reference sequence). The CDR3 is made up of 14 amino acids. The DNA for the CDR3 is TGTGCCAGTACCTGGGCAGGTCTAAATTCACCCCTCCACTTT. Translated, it gives CASTWAGLNSPLHF.

The chain links TRBV5-4 to TRBJ1-2; 8 nucleotides line up with TRBD1. V was pared by 4 bases and J by 3 bases, with 5 bases of the junction left unmatched. This CDR3 spans 14 amino acids. Germline V gene data show CDR1 as SGHNT and CDR2 as YYREEE (reference sequence). The CDR3 DNA follows: TGTGCCAGCAGCGCGGGACAGGTGGACTATGGCTACACCTTC. It encodes CASSAGQVDYGYTF.

The gene calls are TRBV2 and TRBJ1-1, with D tentatively TRBD1 (5 bases). This CDR3 is built from 14 residues. Germline values: CDR1 SNHLY, CDR2 FYNNEI. V lost 6 bases and J lost 0, with 11 bases in between. CDR3 amino acids: CASSLQVMNTEAFF. CDR3 DNA sequence: TGTGCCAGCAGCCTACAGGTCATGAACACTGAAGCTTTCTTT.

This clone came up a few times. Its ends do not fully match the called genes, so a read error is possible. The chain links TRBV7-7 to TRBJ2-2; no definite D call. This CDR3 contains 13 residues. CDR1 is SSHAT and CDR2 is FNYEAQ in the germline V gene (reference sequence). The CDR3 region has the DNA TGTGCTAGCAGCTTAGGCGGTGGCGGGGAGCTGTTTTTT. Translated: CASSLGGGGELFF.

This chain links TRBV4-1 with TRBJ1-2, with D possibly TRBD1 on 5 matching bases. Trimming took off 1 base at V and 4 bases at J, with 10 bases between the two ends. This CDR3 is 14 amino acids long. The germline V gene encodes CDR1 MGHRA and CDR2 YSYEKL. CDR3 in DNA: TGCGCCAGCAGCCAAGTTGACGGGACCTATGGCTACACCTTC. Translated, it gives CASSQVDGTYGYTF.

This sequence joins TRBV6-5 and TRBJ1-3; D unresolved. Germline lookup yields CDR1 MNHEY and CDR2 SVGAGI. Between the trimmed V and J ends, which lost 6 bases and 1 base, there was a span of 4 bases. The CDR3 covers 12 residues. CDR3 protein: CASRGSGNTIYF. DNA for the CDR3: TGTGCCAGCAGGGGTTCTGGAAACACCATATATTTT.

The chain carries TRBV5-1 and TRBJ2-4; 7 nucleotides align to TRBD2. Germline CDR1 reads SGHRS; CDR2 reads YFSETQ. The CDR3 consists of 15 residues. V dropped 3 bases and J dropped 1; count of bases not matched to a gene: 4. For the CDR3, the DNA is TGCGCCAGCAGCTCGAGCGGGGTGGCCAAAAACATTCAGTACTTC. Protein sequence: CASSSSGVAKNIQYF.

This chain uses TRBV7-9 with TRBJ2-7; 7 positions agree with TRBD2. V shed 1 base and J 2 bases; nucleotides not matched to a gene: 5. Germline V gives CDR1 SEHNR, CDR2 FQNEAQ (reference sequence). The CDR3 has 15 amino acids. The CDR3 is CASSLEGSGTYEQYF. The CDR3 coding sequence is TGTGCCAGCAGCTTAGAGGGGAGCGGGACCTACGAGCAGTACTTC.